This TCR beta chain is from a study of CD8+CD57+ T cells in acquired aplastic anemia. Study details: Sorted CD4+ and CD8+ cells gave an average of roughly 3.2 ug of DNA.

V shed 5 bases and J 5 bases; nucleotides not matched to a gene: 8. The germline V gene has CDR1 LGHNA and CDR2 YNFKEQ. The CDR3 spans 15 residues. According to the study, genomic DNA was the template for TCR beta VDJ and CDR3 profiling. TCRdb used MiXCR to reprocess the reads, holding one entry per CDR3 protein. The data show about 250,000 distinct CDR3 sequences, with approximately 45% seen just once and 6.5% to 8% held by the top ten. This clonotype was seen a single time. As yet, its antigen is unknown. Study observations and caveats: Researchers report that approximately 28 CD8+ CDR3 sequences appeared in both patients and controls.

All sequencing subjects had displayed CD8+CD57+ cell expansion on flow cytometry. A severe acquired aplastic anemia diagnosis applied to all patients. Each patient gave a blood sample that was collected before any therapy had been received. This TCR derives from a human donor with aplastic anemia. The chain uses TRBV4-2 and TRBJ2-1; 8 bases align to TRBD1. Source material: sorted CD4+, CD8+, or CD8+CD57+ T cells (not recorded which) from PBMCs. The CDR3 nucleotides read TGTGCCAGCAGCATGCGGTTACAGGGGGACAATGAGCAGTTCTTC. It yields the protein CASSMRLQGDNEQFF.